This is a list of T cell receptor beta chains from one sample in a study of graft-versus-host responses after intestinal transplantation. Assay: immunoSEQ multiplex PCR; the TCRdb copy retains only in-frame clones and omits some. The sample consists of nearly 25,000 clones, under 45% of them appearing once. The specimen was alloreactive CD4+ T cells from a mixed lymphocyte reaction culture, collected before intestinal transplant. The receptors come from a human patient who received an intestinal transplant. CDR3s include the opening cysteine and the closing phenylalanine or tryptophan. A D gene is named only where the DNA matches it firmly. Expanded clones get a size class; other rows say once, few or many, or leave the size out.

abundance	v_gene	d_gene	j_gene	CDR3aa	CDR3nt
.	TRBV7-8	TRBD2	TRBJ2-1	CASSWSLFRTSGGPKRNEQFF	TGTGCCAGCAGCTGGAGCCTTTTCAGGACTAGCGGGGGGCCCAAGAGGAATGAGCAGTTCTTC
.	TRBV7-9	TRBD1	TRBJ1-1	CASSLGTGNTEAFF	TGTGCCAGCAGCTTAGGGACAGGGAACACTGAAGCTTTCTTT
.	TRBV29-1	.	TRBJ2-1	CSVTRTGYYNEQFF	TGCAGCGTCACCCGTACGGGTTACTACAATGAGCAGTTCTTC
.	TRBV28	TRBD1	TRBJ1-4	CASSLRRGQVNEKLFF	TGTGCCAGCAGCCTAAGGAGGGGACAGGTGAATGAAAAACTGTTTTTT
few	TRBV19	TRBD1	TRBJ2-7	CASSTSGTAAYEQYF	TGTGCCAGTAGTACTTCCGGGACAGCTGCCTACGAGCAGTACTTC
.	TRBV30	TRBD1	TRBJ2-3	CAWRQGSRDTQYF	TGTGCCTGGAGACAGGGGTCCCGAGATACGCAGTATTTT
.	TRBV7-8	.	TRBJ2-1	CASSPVRRSNEQFF	TGTGCCAGCAGCCCCGTGAGGAGGTCCAATGAGCAGTTCTTC
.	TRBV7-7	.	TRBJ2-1	CASSLTGGVGYNEQFF	TGTGCCAGCAGCTTAACTGGGGGCGTCGGGTACAATGAGCAGTTCTTC
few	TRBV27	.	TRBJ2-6	CASSFLSGANVLTF	TGTGCCAGCAGTTTTCTCTCTGGGGCCAACGTCCTGACTTTC
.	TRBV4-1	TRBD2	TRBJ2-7	CASSQALAGALNEQYF	TGCGCCAGCAGCCAAGCGCTAGCGGGAGCTTTGAACGAGCAGTACTTC
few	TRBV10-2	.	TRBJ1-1	CASSENTYTEAFF	TGCGCCAGCAGTGAAAACACCTACACTGAAGCTTTCTTT
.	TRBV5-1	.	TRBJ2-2	CASSLAIDTGELFF	TGCGCCAGCAGCTTGGCGATAGACACCGGGGAGCTGTTTTTT
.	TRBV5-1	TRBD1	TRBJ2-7	CASSVRQGSDEQYF	TGCGCCAGCAGCGTCCGACAGGGGAGCGACGAGCAGTACTTC
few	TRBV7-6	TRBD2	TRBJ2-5	CASSLGLGPGETQYF	TGTGCCAGCAGCTTGGGACTAGGCCCGGGAGAGACCCAGTACTTC
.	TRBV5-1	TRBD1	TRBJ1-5	CASSKTGDSNQPQHF	TGCGCCAGCAGCAAGACAGGGGATAGCAATCAGCCCCAGCATTTT
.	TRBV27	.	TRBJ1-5	CASRDYFGTSGDQPQHF	TGTGCCAGCAGAGATTACTTCGGGACTTCAGGCGATCAGCCCCAGCATTTT
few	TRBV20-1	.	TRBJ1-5	CSVGRSQPQHF	TGCAGTGTTGGCCGAAGTCAGCCCCAGCATTTT
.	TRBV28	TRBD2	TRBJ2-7	CASSFLLAGGGEQYF	TGTGCCAGCAGTTTCCTCCTAGCGGGAGGGGGCGAGCAGTACTTC
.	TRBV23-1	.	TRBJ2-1	CASSQNQQFRHNEQFF	TGCGCCAGCAGTCAGAATCAACAGTTCCGGCACAATGAGCAGTTCTTC
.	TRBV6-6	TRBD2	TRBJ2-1	CASRRGALDDEQFF	TGTGCCAGCAGGCGGGGGGCTTTGGACGATGAGCAGTTCTTC
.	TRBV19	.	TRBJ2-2	CASSIDRAGRGTGELFF	TGTGCCAGTAGTATAGATCGAGCCGGGAGAGGGACCGGGGAGCTGTTTTTT
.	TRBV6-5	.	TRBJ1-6	CASRSRLEGNSPLHF	TGTGCCAGCAGGTCTCGACTCGAGGGCAATTCACCCCTCCACTTT
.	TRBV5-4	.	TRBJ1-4	CASSSELFGEKLFF	TGTGCCAGCAGCTCAGAGTTATTCGGGGAAAAACTGTTTTTT
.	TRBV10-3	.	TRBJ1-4	CAISRGGPNEKLFF	TGTGCCATCAGTCGGGGGGGACCAAATGAAAAACTGTTTTTT
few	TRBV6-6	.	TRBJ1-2	CASRDSQDYGYTF	TGTGCCAGCAGGGACAGCCAGGACTATGGCTACACCTTC
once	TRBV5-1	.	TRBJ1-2	CASSLGQIGGYTF	TGCGCCAGCAGCTTAGGCCAAATCGGGGGCTACACCTTC
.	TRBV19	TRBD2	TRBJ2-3	CASSSRTSGRWNTQYF	TGTGCCAGTAGTTCCCGGACTAGCGGGAGGTGGAATACGCAGTATTTT
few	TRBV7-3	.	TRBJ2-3	CASSFGGGTDTQYF	TGTGCCAGCAGCTTCGGCGGGGGCACAGATACGCAGTATTTT
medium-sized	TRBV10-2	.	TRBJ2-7	CASSLTSYEQYF	TGCGCCAGCAGCTTGACATCCTACGAGCAGTACTTC
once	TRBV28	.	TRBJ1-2	CASSLYRGAANYGYTF	TGTGCCAGCAGCCTTTATCGCGGGGCAGCTAACTATGGCTACACCTTC
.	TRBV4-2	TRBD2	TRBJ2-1	CASSQALGLAGGPGFEQFF	TGTGCCAGCAGCCAAGCACTGGGACTAGCGGGAGGGCCGGGGTTTGAGCAGTTCTTC
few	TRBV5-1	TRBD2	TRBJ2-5	CASSLQGKLAGEETQYF	TGCGCCAGCAGCCTCCAGGGTAAACTAGCGGGAGAGGAGACCCAGTACTTC
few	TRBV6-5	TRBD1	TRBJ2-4	CASSYSGGNIQYF	TGTGCCAGCAGTTACTCAGGGGGCAACATTCAGTACTTC
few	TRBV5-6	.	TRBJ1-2	CASTLGRYGYTF	TGTGCCAGCACTTTGGGGCGATATGGCTACACCTTC
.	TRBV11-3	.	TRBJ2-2	CASSFSGPTGELFF	TGTGCCAGCAGCTTTTCAGGGCCCACCGGGGAGCTGTTTTTT
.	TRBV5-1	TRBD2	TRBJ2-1	CASLAGGTSSYNEQFF	TGCGCCAGCCTAGCGGGAGGTACAAGCTCCTACAATGAGCAGTTCTTC
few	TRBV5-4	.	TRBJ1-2	CASSLSVGGDYGYTF	TGTGCCAGCAGCTTGTCGGTAGGGGGAGATTATGGCTACACCTTC
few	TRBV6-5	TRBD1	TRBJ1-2	CASRTGQTPWEGYTF	TGTGCCAGCAGGACGGGACAGACCCCTTGGGAAGGCTACACCTTC
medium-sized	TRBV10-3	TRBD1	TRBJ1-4	CAITGGSEKLFF	TGTGCCATTACAGGGGGGAGTGAAAAACTGTTTTTT
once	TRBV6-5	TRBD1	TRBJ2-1	CASSYGGTGYNEQFF	TGTGCCAGCAGTTACGGTGGGACAGGTTACAATGAGCAGTTCTTC
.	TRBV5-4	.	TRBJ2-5	CASSNRETQYF	TGTGCCAGCAGCAATCGAGAGACCCAGTACTTC
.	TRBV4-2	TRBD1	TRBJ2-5	CASSRPDRAETQYF	TGTGCCAGCAGCCGACCCGACAGGGCAGAGACCCAGTACTTC
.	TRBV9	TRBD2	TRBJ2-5	CASSVELAAPTGTQYF	TGTGCCAGCAGCGTAGAACTAGCGGCCCCTACGGGGACCCAGTACTTC
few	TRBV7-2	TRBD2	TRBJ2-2	CASSQLGLAENTGELFF	TGTGCCAGCAGCCAACTCGGACTAGCGGAGAACACCGGGGAGCTGTTTTTT
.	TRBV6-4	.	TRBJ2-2	CASRASGNAGELFF	TGTGCCAGCAGAGCATCCGGGAACGCCGGGGAGCTGTTTTTT
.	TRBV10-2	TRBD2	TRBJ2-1	CASSPGLAGGPYNEQFF	TGCGCCAGCAGTCCGGGACTAGCGGGAGGACCCTACAATGAGCAGTTCTTC
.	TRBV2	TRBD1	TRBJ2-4	CASSPIQGAVELAKNIQYF	TGTGCCAGCAGCCCCATACAGGGGGCGGTTGAATTAGCCAAAAACATTCAGTACTTC
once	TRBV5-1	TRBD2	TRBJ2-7	CASSLARTSGRSFEQYF	TGCGCCAGCAGCTTGGCCCGCACTAGCGGGAGATCTTTCGAGCAGTACTTC
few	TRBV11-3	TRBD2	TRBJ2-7	CASSLLYLAGTAEQYF	TGTGCCAGCAGCTTATTGTATCTAGCGGGGACCGCCGAGCAGTACTTC